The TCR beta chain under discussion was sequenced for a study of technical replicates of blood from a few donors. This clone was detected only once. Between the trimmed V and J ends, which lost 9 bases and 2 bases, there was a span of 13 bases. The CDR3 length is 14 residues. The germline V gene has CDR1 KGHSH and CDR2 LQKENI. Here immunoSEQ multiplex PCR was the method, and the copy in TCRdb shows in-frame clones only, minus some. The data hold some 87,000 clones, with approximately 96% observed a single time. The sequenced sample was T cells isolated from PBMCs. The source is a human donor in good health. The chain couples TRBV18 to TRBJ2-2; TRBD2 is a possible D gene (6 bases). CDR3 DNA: TGTGCCAGTTCCGGGACTTTAAACACCGGGGAGCTGTTTTTT. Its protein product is CASSGTLNTGELFF.